The clone carrying this T cell receptor beta chain was picked up a small number of times. At one end, the junction sequence differs from germline, possibly due to a read error. The entry originates in a study of low-dose radiotherapy and immunotherapy resistance in tumors. Turning to the study itself: Cyclophosphamide went in intravenously at 200 mg/m2 every two weeks, one day before radiation and immunotherapy.

Time point indicated: after trial treatment. The treatment here: LDRT plus nivolumab, ipilimumab, low-dose cyclophosphamide and aspirin (RACIN trial). The donors' regimen was nivolumab, ipilimumab, aspirin, low-dose cyclophosphamide and low-dose radiotherapy. Patients deemed eligible presented with advanced solid tumors lacking tumor-infiltrating lymphocytes. Alpha- and beta-chain coverage of first-strand cDNA came from TRAV- and TRBV-specific primers. Amplification, which lasted around 21 PCR cycles, used a constant-region primer and V-primer adapter to amplify TCRs. In TCRdb, the reads were re-called with MiXCR into one record per CDR3 protein. This table holds about 100,000 distinct CDR3 sequences, 20% found once. The length of the CDR3 is 19 residues. Germline V gives CDR1 LNHDA, CDR2 SQIVND (reference sequence).

The receptor was isolated from a male donor with prostate cancer. Sequences were derived from PBMCs, sampled after low-dose radiotherapy plus immunotherapy. This chain connects TRBV19 to TRBJ2-2; TRBD1 is a possible D gene (6 bases). CDR3 sequence (DNA): TGTGCCAGTAGTATAGACCCCCAAGCCCGGGGACAACTACACCGGGGAGCTGTTTTT. Protein sequence: CASSIDPQARGQLHRGAVF.